The 24 T cell receptor beta chains below all came from one sample that was sequenced in a study of response to subunit inactivated influenza vaccine. TCRdb reprocessed the RT-PCR reads with MiXCR, giving one entry per CDR3 protein. The table has around 190,000 distinct CDR3 sequences, 9.2% seen once. The sample was non-naive T cells sorted from PBMCs, taken on the day of vaccination. Every receptor here comes from a man aged 45-60 years who received an inactivated influenza vaccine.

The genes are TRBV7-3 and TRBJ2-1, with a possible D match to TRBD2 (6 bases). Germline loops: CDR1 SGHTA, CDR2 FQGTGA. There are 13 residues in the CDR3. Trimming took 3 bases from V and 9 from J, leaving 12 bases between them. CDR3 region: CASSLTRTGEQFF. DNA for the CDR3: TGTGCCAGCAGCTTGACTAGAACGGGTGAGCAGTTCTTC.

This clonotype was counted ten times or more. The CDR3 spells CASSFAGTTDTQYF. CDR3 DNA: TGTGCCAGCAGCTTTGCTGGTACCACAGATACGCAGTATTTT. The gene calls are TRBV7-3 and TRBJ2-3; D remains ambiguous. Germline V lookup: CDR1 SGHTA, CDR2 FQGTGA. CDR3 length: 14 residues. V gave up 3 bases and J gave up 2 bases, with 9 bases separating them.

This clonotype was detected ten times or more. The chain couples TRBV7-2 to TRBJ2-7; TRBD1 matches 10 bases. J lost 0 bases, V lost 5 bases, and 4 bases had no gene match. The CDR3 has 15 residues. Looked up from germline, CDR1 is SGHTA and CDR2 is FQGNSA. The CDR3 here is CASSGWTGGSYEQYF. The CDR3 coding sequence is TGTGCCAGCAGCGGCTGGACAGGGGGCTCCTACGAGCAGTACTTC.

This chain's CDR3 is CASSPDNNSPLHF. In DNA, the CDR3 is TGTGCCAGCAGCCCAGATAATAATTCACCCCTCCACTTT. The J gene is TRBJ1-6, the V gene TRBV3-1; D gene unclear. The CDR3 runs 13 residues. Germline CDR1 reads LGHDT; CDR2 reads YNNKEL (reference sequence). Trimming cost V 4 bases and J 5 bases, with 6 bases left between them.

The chain combines TRBV6-1 with TRBJ2-6; D gene uncertain. Germline V lookup: CDR1 MNHNS, CDR2 SASEGT. The V gene lost 6 bases and the J gene lost 0 bases, with 6 bases spanning the gap. The length of the CDR3 is 14 residues. This chain's CDR3 is CASRGSSGANVLTF. The CDR3 DNA is TGTGCCAGCAGGGGGTCCTCTGGGGCCAACGTCCTGACTTTC.

There are a few counts of this clonotype. For the CDR3, the DNA is TGCGCCAGCAGCTTGGGGACAGGAAATTCACCCCTCCACTTT. Translation: CASSLGTGNSPLHF. The rearrangement uses TRBV5-1 and TRBJ1-6; the match to TRBD1 covers 7 bases. The CDR3 length is 14 residues. V shed 0 bases, J shed 7 bases, and the junction held 1 base outside the gene matches. CDR1 and CDR2 (germline): SGHRS, YFSETQ.

This clonotype was seen ten or more times. The rearrangement joins TRBV27 to TRBJ1-1, with unresolved D. V shed 2 bases and J shed 0 bases, with 28 bases lying between them. This CDR3 comprises 21 residues. Germline lookup yields CDR1 MNHEY and CDR2 SMNVEV (reference sequence). The CDR3 here is CASSLRAHTQFSREMNTEAFF. DNA for the CDR3: TGTGCCAGCAGTTTAAGGGCCCATACACAGTTTTCCCGTGAGATGAACACTGAAGCTTTCTTT.

The chain combines TRBV3-1 with TRBJ2-7; possibly TRBD1 for D (5 bases). The CDR3 is 15 residues long. V lost 1 base, J lost 2 bases, and 12 bases lay in between. Germline CDR1 and CDR2: LGHDT and YNNKEL (reference sequence). The CDR3 is CASSQAIDRPYEQYF. In nucleotides, the CDR3 is TGTGCCAGCAGCCAAGCGATTGACAGACCCTACGAGCAGTACTTC.

This rearrangement joins TRBV20-1 to TRBJ1-5, with TRBD1 identical over 7 bases. This CDR3 region has 13 residues. With V trimmed by 1 base and J by 7 bases, 4 bases remained unmatched. Germline V lookup: CDR1 DFQATT, CDR2 SNEGSKA (reference sequence). The CDR3 spells CSARGTGIQPQHF. CDR3 nucleotide sequence: TGCAGTGCTAGAGGGACAGGAATACAGCCCCAGCATTTT.

This clonotype was picked up a small number of times. This rearrangement joins TRBV5-6 to TRBJ2-5; 8 nucleotides align to TRBD2. The CDR3 has 16 amino acids. The germline V gene has CDR1 SGHDT and CDR2 YYEEEE. J lost 5 bases, V lost 0 bases, and 9 bases had no gene match. The CDR3 bases are TGTGCCAGCAGCTTGGCGGTCGGGAGGGCCTATGAGACCCAGTACTTC. This codes for CASSLAVGRAYETQYF.

This clonotype has a count of ten or more. The chain combines TRBV24-1 with TRBJ1-2; D is uncertain. The CDR3 covers 12 residues. CDR1 KGHDR and CDR2 SFDVKD come from the germline V gene. With 3 bases removed from V and 8 bases from J, the gap between germline ends came to 9 bases. In DNA form, the CDR3 reads TGTGCCACCAGTGATCCCCTGCGGGGCTACACCTTC. Residues: CATSDPLRGYTF.

The chain joins TRBV11-1 to TRBJ1-6; tentatively, D is TRBD1 (6 bases). V was shortened by 5 bases and J by 6 bases, with 26 bases between the two germline ends. The CDR3 is 19 amino acids. Germline values: CDR1 SGHAT, CDR2 FQDESV (reference sequence). CDR3 coding DNA: TGTGCCAGCAGCCCCCAACATAGTGGGGGGCCTTGGATTAATTCACCCCTCCACTTT. Its translation is CASSPQHSGGPWINSPLHF.

This clonotype was counted a few times. This chain links TRBV7-2 with TRBJ2-5; a possible D gene is TRBD2 (6 bases). Germline CDR1 and CDR2: SGHTA and FQGNSA. The CDR3 covers 16 residues. V was clipped by 4 bases and J by 0 bases, with 15 bases between them. CDR3: CASSSRLAMYQETQYF. In nucleotides, the CDR3 is TGTGCCAGCAGCTCCCGCCTAGCGATGTACCAAGAGACCCAGTACTTC.

The rearrangement uses TRBV6-5 and TRBJ1-2; possible D gene TRBD1, 5 bases. The CDR3 consists of 14 residues. CDR1 is MNHEY, CDR2 SVGAGI, per germline. V was shortened by 7 bases and J by 5 bases, with 17 bases between the two germline ends. The DNA for the CDR3 is TGTGCCAGCAAACCAAGCGGGGGGAAGTATGGCTACACCTTC. Amino acids: CASKPSGGKYGYTF.

V is TRBV5-1 and J is TRBJ2-7, with TRBD1 as a possible D gene (5 bases). The V end was cut by 4 bases, the J end by 5 bases, with 13 bases between. CDR1 and CDR2 from the germline V gene are SGHRS and YFSETQ. This CDR3 is built from 13 residues. CDR3: CASSRPGFHEQYF. Here the CDR3 DNA reads TGCGCCAGCAGCCGGCCAGGGTTTCACGAGCAGTACTTC.

This sequence joins TRBV27 and TRBJ2-1; D gene ambiguous. V was cut by 0 bases and J by 2 bases, with 2 bases left in between. CDR1 and CDR2 (germline): MNHEY, SMNVEV (reference sequence). The CDR3 consists of 13 residues. CDR3 protein: CASSLSAYNEQFF. The CDR3 DNA reads as TGTGCCAGCAGTTTATCTGCCTACAATGAGCAGTTCTTC.

The V call is TRBV9, the J call TRBJ2-3, with 7 nucleotides matching TRBD2. Per the germline V gene, CDR1 is SGDLS and CDR2 is YYNGEE. This CDR3 has 16 residues. V dropped 1 base and J dropped 5; count of bases not matched to a gene: 10. The CDR3 nucleotides read TGTGCCAGCAGCGTAAGGAGCGGGACGACCGGAGATACGCAGTATTTT. As protein: CASSVRSGTTGDTQYF.

The sample holds many counts of this clonotype. This chain joins TRBV20-1 and TRBJ2-7; 10 bases align to TRBD2. Germline V gene lookup returns CDR1 DFQATT and CDR2 SNEGSKA (reference sequence). This CDR3 has 14 amino acids. Trimming removed 5 bases from V and 7 bases from J; junction bases left unmatched: 11. CDR3 bases: TGCAGTGCTGCCAATAGCGGGGGGTCGGGGGAGCAGTACTTC. This translates into CSAANSGGSGEQYF.

The rearrangement links TRBV2 to TRBJ1-3, with 8 bases fitting TRBD1. The junction had 10 bases not matched to a gene; V was cut back by 6 bases and J by 3 bases. The CDR3 has 16 residues. Germline CDR1 reads SNHLY; CDR2 reads FYNNEI. In DNA, the CDR3 is TGTGCCAGCAGCTTCCAGGGGGCTTCCGGTGGAAACACCATATATTTT. Translating gives CASSFQGASGGNTIYF.

This clonotype appeared many times. The chain combines TRBV5-1 with TRBJ2-3; 9 bases align to TRBD2. V was pared by 4 bases and J by 2 bases, with 8 bases of the junction left unmatched. Germline lookup yields CDR1 SGHRS and CDR2 YFSETQ. The CDR3 contains 16 residues. CDR3 coding DNA: TGCGCCAGCAGCAAAAGCGGGAGGCAAGACACAGATACGCAGTATTTT. Protein product: CASSKSGRQDTDTQYF. The full variable domain, rest sourced from reference TRBV5-1 and TRBJ2-3, is KAGVTQTPRYLIKTRGQQVTLSCSPISGHRSVSWYQQTPGQGLQFLFEYFSETQRNKGNFPGRFSGRQFSNSRSEMNVSTLELGDSALYLCASSKSGRQDTDTQYFGPGTRLTVL.

This rearrangement joins TRBV7-8 to TRBJ2-4, with D tentatively TRBD1 (6 bases). The CDR3 is made up of 16 amino acids. V lost 1 base and J lost 0, with 10 bases in between. Germline V gene sequence: CDR1 SGHVS, CDR2 FQNEAQ. Here the CDR3 reads CASSLEDSQAKNIQYF. The CDR3 DNA reads TGTGCCAGCAGCTTAGAGGACAGTCAAGCCAAAAACATTCAGTACTTC.

The chain joins TRBV19 to TRBJ1-5, with D uncertain. Germline CDR1 is LNHDA and CDR2 is SQIVND (reference sequence). V dropped 3 bases and J dropped 5 bases, with 14 bases sitting between them. The CDR3 is made up of 15 amino acids. CDR3 in DNA: TGTGCCAGTAGTATGGTCCAAAGGGCCGATCAGCCCCAGCATTTT. Translation: CASSMVQRADQPQHF. Full variable domain (rest looked up from reference TRBV19 and TRBJ1-5): DGGITQSPKYLFRKEGQNVTLSCEQNLNHDAMYWYRQDPGQGLRLIYYSQIVNDFQKGDIAEGYSVSREKKESFPLTVTSAQKNPTAFYLCASSMVQRADQPQHFGDGTRLSIL.

V gene TRBV7-2 combines with J gene TRBJ2-2; possibly TRBD1 or TRBD2 for D (5 bases each). This CDR3 is 17 amino acids long. The germline gives CDR1 SGHTA, CDR2 FQGNSA. V lost 7 bases to trimming and J lost 5 bases, with 23 bases between them. The CDR3 region is CASTPQGRGGRTGELFF. CDR3 bases: TGTGCCAGCACCCCCCAAGGCCGTGGGGGTAGGACCGGGGAGCTGTTTTTT.

As concerns this clonotype: A much bigger clone sits one base away, suggesting this may be a read error. The V call is TRBV27, the J call TRBJ2-6; no clear D. The CDR3 totals 19 residues. Germline values: CDR1 MNHEY, CDR2 SMNVEV (reference sequence). CDR3 coding DNA: TGTACCAGCAGTTTATTACATCTATGGTCTGGGGCTGGGGCCAACGTCCTGACTTTC. Translating it yields CTSSLLHLWSGAGANVLTF.